Listed below are T cell receptor beta chains from one sample, sequenced in a study of radiotherapy plus CTLA-4 blockade in lung cancer. Profiled with immunoSEQ multiplex PCR; TCRdb holds only in-frame clones, not every one. The sample holds about 48,000 clones; roughly four fifths are singletons and the top ten take about 3.6%. The specimen comprised peripheral blood, sampled from a patient treated with radiotherapy plus ipilimumab. Every receptor here comes from a human donor with non-small cell lung cancer who had stable disease on radiotherapy plus ipilimumab. Each CDR3 is given without its conserved first and last residue.

J: TRBJ2-6
V: TRBV28
CDR3: ASSLGGANVLT

J: TRBJ2-7
V: TRBV20-1
CDR3: SGDTDYEQY

J: TRBJ2-7
V: TRBV11-2
CDR3: ASSKGQGSSYEQY

J: TRBJ2-1
V: TRBV5-4
CDR3: ASASGLADEQF

J: TRBJ2-1
V: TRBV27
CDR3: ASSQRTYPGLTTYNEQF

J: TRBJ2-7
V: TRBV7-2
CDR3: ASSGTSGRAFEQY

J: TRBJ2-7
V: TRBV5-1
CDR3: ASSLRPDYSYEQY

J: TRBJ2-2
V: TRBV9
CDR3: ASSVTSANTGELF

J: TRBJ1-5
V: TRBV28
CDR3: ASSLHRGAMKIRNQPQH

J: TRBJ2-1
V: TRBV4-1
CDR3: ASSQDYQAYNEQF

J: TRBJ2-1
V: TRBV6-5
CDR3: ASTRGTGLGNEQF

J: TRBJ1-4
V: TRBV18
CDR3: ASSRREDDEKLF

J: TRBJ2-3
V: TRBV19
CDR3: ASRDSGRGTDTQY

J: TRBJ2-1
V: TRBV5-1
CDR3: ASSLVGLASNEQF

J: TRBJ2-2
V: TRBV9
CDR3: ASSPEGLTGELF

J: TRBJ2-7
V: TRBV5-6
CDR3: ASFRGSRDEQY

J: TRBJ2-7
V: TRBV27
CDR3: ASSSLPTGATSYEQY

J: TRBJ2-5
V: TRBV7-9
CDR3: ASSLEGTGDQETQY

J: TRBJ1-2
V: TRBV20-1
CDR3: TRQGNYGYT

J: TRBJ2-6
V: TRBV28
CDR3: ASSFGISGANVLT

J: TRBJ2-2
V: TRBV6-9
CDR3: ASSHRRGQGLPSNTGELF

J: TRBJ1-5
V: TRBV4-1
CDR3: ASSQDVPGNSNQPQH

J: TRBJ1-6
V: TRBV7-3
CDR3: ASSLLGGRNSPLH

J: TRBJ2-7
V: TRBV5-6
CDR3: ASSLRPGEQY

J: TRBJ1-2
V: TRBV7-2
CDR3: ASSSPGGNYGYT

J: TRBJ1-2
V: TRBV5-6
CDR3: ASSFADRAANYGYT

J: TRBJ2-1
V: TRBV5-1
CDR3: ASSLGGRVVDEQF

J: TRBJ1-1
V: TRBV19
CDR3: ASSVTSDTEAF

J: TRBJ2-1
V: TRBV13
CDR3: ASSSKRLAGIREQF

J: TRBJ1-2
V: TRBV6-5
CDR3: ASSDRAYGYT

J: TRBJ1-1
V: TRBV2
CDR3: ASGTGGTEAF

J: TRBJ2-1
V: TRBV11-2
CDR3: ASSLDQRVYEQF

J: TRBJ2-3
V: TRBV21-1
CDR3: ASIPTGTGVTDTQY

J: TRBJ2-3
V: TRBV28
CDR3: ASSNRGTDTQY

J: TRBJ2-1
V: TRBV10-3
CDR3: AISDLAGGSYNEQF

J: TRBJ2-1
V: TRBV7-2
CDR3: ASSTGLAEGEQF

J: TRBJ2-5
V: TRBV25-1
CDR3: ASSEKGAGQETQY

J: TRBJ1-5
V: TRBV5-8
CDR3: ASSLRGYNQPQH

J: TRBJ1-2
V: TRBV5-1
CDR3: ASSLDRPEGYT

J: TRBJ2-7
V: TRBV19
CDR3: ASSAQTGGSYEQY

J: TRBJ1-1
V: TRBV28
CDR3: ASTSGYRAAF

J: TRBJ2-7
V: TRBV19
CDR3: ASSPTGTSGRGLYEQY

J: -
V: TRBV28
CDR3: ASRLAGPYEQY

J: TRBJ2-7
V: TRBV5-1
CDR3: ASSLLDEQY

J: TRBJ1-1
V: TRBV12-5
CDR3: ASGLVLTGGIGTEAF

J: TRBJ2-2
V: TRBV5-1
CDR3: ASSQGGVTLNTGELF

J: TRBJ2-7
V: TRBV5-6
CDR3: ASSSTAAGGLYEQY

J: TRBJ2-7
V: TRBV6-5
CDR3: ASSYAASGTGFEQY